The present T cell receptor beta chain was sequenced within a study of blood T cell repertoires in COVID-19. CDR1 is SGHTA, CDR2 FQGNSA, per germline. Deletions cut 3 bases from V and 12 bases from J, with 17 bases between. This CDR3 comprises 13 residues. Per the original data handling: Cell counts per sample came from amplifying reference gene primers. Method: immunoSEQ multiplex PCR; TCRdb's copy keeps in-frame clones and lacks some. V, J and clone size reflect that table, while D and trimming were determined from the DNA. The table has 120,000 to 150,000 clones, just under 90% seen once. Sequencing was carried out using peripheral blood. The chain is built from TRBV7-2 and TRBJ1-2; TRBD1 is a possible D gene (6 bases). This sequence was found in a woman between 40 and 50 years old with acute or convalescent COVID-19. This CDR3 reads CASSFITGWIDTF. In DNA form, the CDR3 reads TGTGCCAGCAGCTTCATCACAGGGTGGATAGACACCTTC. The variable domain in full, completed from reference TRBV7-2 and TRBJ1-2, reads GAGVSQSPSNKVTEKGKDVELRCDPISGHTALYWYRQSLGQGLEFLIYFQGNSAPDKSGLPSDRFSAERTGGSVSTLTIQRTQQEDSAVYLCASSFITGWIDTFGSGTRLTVV.